This T cell receptor beta chain was obtained from a study of T cell responses to AZD1222 COVID-19 vaccine. The study, taken as a whole, reports: It should be noted that donors were predominantly white British and more often female, and clonal diversity was possibly underestimated. The number of AZD1222 recipients seropositive at baseline was only 5 to 7. Dominant CD4 TCR responses targeted spike regions 160-218 and 743-854. Vaccination with two AZD1222 doses was followed by a rise in Spike-specific TCR breadth and depth.

Of note for this clone: As yet, its antigen is unknown.

From germline, CDR1 is MNHEY and CDR2 SVGAGI. The CDR3 loop spans 15 amino acids. Unmatched junction bases numbered 9, after V lost 10 bases and J lost 2 bases. The data were produced by immunoSEQ multiplex PCR, yet TCRdb's version contains in-frame clones alone and is incomplete. The sample includes approximately 130,000 clones, 93% of them seen just once. This chain joins TRBV6-5 and TRBJ1-3; 9 nucleotides align to TRBD1. The source was peripheral blood, collected on day 0 of AZD1222 vaccination. This clonotype originated in an adult in good health. CDR3 sequence: CATTQGASPGNTIYF. Written as DNA, the CDR3 is TGTGCCACTACACAGGGGGCGAGTCCTGGAAACACCATATATTTT.